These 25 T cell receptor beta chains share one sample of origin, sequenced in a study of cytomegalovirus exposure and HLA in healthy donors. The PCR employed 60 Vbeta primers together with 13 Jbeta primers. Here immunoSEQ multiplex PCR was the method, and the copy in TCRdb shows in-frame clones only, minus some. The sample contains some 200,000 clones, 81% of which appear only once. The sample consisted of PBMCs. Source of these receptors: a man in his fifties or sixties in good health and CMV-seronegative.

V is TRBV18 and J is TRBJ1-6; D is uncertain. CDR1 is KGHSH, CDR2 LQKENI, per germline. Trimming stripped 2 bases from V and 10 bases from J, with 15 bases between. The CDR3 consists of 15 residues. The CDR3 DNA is TGTGCCAGCTCACCAGGAGAGGCGGGTCAATCACCCCTCCACTTT. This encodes CASSPGEAGQSPLHF.

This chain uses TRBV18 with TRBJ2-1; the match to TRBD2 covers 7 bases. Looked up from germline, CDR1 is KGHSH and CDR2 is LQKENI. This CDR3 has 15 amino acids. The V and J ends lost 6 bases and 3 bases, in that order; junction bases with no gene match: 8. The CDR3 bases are TGTGCCAGCTCGCAAAGCGGGGAAGGCTACAATGAGCAGTTCTTC. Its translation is CASSQSGEGYNEQFF.

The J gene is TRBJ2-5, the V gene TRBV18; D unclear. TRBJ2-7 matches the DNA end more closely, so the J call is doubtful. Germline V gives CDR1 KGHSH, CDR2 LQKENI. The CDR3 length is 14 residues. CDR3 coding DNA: TGTGCCAGCTCACCCGACTTATTAAACTACGAGCAGTACTTC. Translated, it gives CASSPDLLNYEQYF.

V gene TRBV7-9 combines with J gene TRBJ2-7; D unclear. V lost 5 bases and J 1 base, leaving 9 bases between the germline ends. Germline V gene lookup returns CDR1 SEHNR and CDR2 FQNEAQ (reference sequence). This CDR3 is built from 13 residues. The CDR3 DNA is TGTGCCAGCAGCCCTAGGAGTTCCTACGAGCAGTACTTC. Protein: CASSPRSSYEQYF.

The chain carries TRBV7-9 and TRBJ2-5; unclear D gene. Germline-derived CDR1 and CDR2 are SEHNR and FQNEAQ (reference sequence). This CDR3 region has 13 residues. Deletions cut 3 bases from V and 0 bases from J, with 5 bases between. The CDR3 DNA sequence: TGTGCCAGCAGCTTGCCGGACCAAGAGACCCAGTACTTC. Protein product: CASSLPDQETQYF. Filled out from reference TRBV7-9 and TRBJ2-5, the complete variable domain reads DTGVSQNPRHKITKRGQNVTFRCDPISEHNRLYWYRQTLGQGPEFLTYFQNEAQLEKSRLLSDRFSAERPKGSFSTLEIQRTEQGDSAMYLCASSLPDQETQYFGPGTRLLVL.

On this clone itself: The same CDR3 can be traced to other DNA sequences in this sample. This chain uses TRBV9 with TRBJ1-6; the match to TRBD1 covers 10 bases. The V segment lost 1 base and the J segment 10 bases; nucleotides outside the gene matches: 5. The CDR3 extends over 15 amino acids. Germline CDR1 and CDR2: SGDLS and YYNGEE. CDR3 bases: TGTGCCAGCAGCGTATCTGGGACAGGGGTCTCACCCCTCCACTTT. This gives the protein CASSVSGTGVSPLHF.

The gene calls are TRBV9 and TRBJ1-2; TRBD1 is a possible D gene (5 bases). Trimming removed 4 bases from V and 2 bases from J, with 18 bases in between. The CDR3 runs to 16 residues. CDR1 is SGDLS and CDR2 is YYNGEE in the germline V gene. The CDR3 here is CASSYSPGEGNYGYTF. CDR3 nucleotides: TGTGCCAGCAGCTACTCACCCGGGGAGGGGAACTATGGCTACACCTTC.

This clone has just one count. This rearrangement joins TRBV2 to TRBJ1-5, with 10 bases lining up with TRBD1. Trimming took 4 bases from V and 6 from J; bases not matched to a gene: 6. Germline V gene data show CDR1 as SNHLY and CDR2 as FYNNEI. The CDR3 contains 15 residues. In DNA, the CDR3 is TGTGCCAGCAGTGTTTCGGGACAGGGGATTCAGCCCCAGCATTTT. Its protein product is CASSVSGQGIQPQHF.

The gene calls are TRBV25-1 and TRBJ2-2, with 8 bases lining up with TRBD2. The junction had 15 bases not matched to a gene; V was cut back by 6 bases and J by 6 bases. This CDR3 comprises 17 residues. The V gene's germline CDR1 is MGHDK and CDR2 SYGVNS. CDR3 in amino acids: CASSSGAYGGEAGELFF. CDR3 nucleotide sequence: TGTGCCAGCAGCTCCGGGGCTTACGGGGGGGAGGCCGGGGAGCTGTTTTTT. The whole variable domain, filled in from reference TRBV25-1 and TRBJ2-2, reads EADIYQTPRYLVIGTGKKITLECSQTMGHDKMYWYQQDPGMELHLIHYSYGVNSTEKGDLSSESTVSRIRTEHFPLTLESARPSHTSQYLCASSSGAYGGEAGELFFGEGSRLTVL.

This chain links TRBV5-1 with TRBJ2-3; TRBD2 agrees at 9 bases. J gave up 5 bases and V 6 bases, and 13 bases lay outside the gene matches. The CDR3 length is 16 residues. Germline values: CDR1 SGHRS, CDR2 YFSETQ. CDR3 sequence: CASTVGSSGGRDTQYF. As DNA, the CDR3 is TGCGCCAGCACCGTGGGGAGTAGCGGGGGTAGAGATACGCAGTATTTT.

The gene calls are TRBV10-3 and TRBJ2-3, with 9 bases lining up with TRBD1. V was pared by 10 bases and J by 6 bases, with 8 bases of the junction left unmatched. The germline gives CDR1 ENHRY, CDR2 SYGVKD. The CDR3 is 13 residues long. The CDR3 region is CATRTGEMDTQYF. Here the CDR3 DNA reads TGTGCCACACGGACAGGGGAAATGGATACGCAGTATTTT.

DNA for the CDR3: TGTGCCAGCTCATACGACAGGGACACTGAAGCTTTCTTT. This translates into CASSYDRDTEAFF. The chain recombines TRBV18 with TRBJ1-1; 7 nucleotides align to TRBD1. The germline V gene encodes CDR1 KGHSH and CDR2 LQKENI. The ends lost 5 bases at V and 3 bases at J; junction bases unmatched: 3. The CDR3 covers 13 residues.

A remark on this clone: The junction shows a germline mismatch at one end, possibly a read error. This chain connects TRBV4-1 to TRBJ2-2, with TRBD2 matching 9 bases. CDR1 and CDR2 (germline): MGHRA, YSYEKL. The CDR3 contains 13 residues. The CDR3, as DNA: TGCGCCAGCGGCGGGGGGGCGATCGGGGAACTGTTTTTT. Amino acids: CASGGGAIGELFF.

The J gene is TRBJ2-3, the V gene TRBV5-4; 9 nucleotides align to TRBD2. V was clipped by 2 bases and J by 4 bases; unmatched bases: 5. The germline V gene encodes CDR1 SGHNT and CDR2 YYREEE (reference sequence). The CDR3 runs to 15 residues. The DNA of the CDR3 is TGTGCCAGCAGCTTCGGCGGGGGGGCCTCAGATACGCAGTATTTT. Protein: CASSFGGGASDTQYF. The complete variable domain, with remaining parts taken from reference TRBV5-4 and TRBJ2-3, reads ETGVTQSPTHLIKTRGQQVTLRCSSQSGHNTVSWYQQALGQGPQFIFQYYREEENGRGNFPPRFSGLQFPNYSSELNVNALELDDSALYLCASSFGGGASDTQYFGPGTRLTVL.

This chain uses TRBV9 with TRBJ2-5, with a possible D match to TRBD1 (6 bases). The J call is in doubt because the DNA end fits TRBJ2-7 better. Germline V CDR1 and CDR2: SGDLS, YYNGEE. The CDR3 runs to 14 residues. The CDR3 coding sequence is TGTGCCAGCAGCGTAGAAGACAGGTCCTACGAGCAGTACTTC. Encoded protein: CASSVEDRSYEQYF.

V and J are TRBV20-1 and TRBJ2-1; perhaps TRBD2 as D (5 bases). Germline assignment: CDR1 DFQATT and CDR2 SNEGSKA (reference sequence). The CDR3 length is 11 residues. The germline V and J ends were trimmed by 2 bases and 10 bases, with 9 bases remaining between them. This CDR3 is CSARQEREQFF. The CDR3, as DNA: TGCAGTGCTAGACAGGAGCGGGAGCAGTTCTTC.

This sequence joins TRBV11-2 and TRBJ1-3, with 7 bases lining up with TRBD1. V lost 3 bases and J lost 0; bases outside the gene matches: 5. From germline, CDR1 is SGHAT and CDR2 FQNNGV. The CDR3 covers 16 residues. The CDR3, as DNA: TGTGCCAGCAGCTTCCGGGACAGAGTCTCTGGAAACACCATATATTTT. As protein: CASSFRDRVSGNTIYF.

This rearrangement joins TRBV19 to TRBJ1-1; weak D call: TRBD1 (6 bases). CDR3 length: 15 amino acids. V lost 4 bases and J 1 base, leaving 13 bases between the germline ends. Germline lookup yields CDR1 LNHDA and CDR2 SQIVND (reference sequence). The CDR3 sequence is CASSTAGHRNTEAFF. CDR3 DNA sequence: TGTGCCAGTAGTACAGCGGGACACCGGAACACTGAAGCTTTCTTT.

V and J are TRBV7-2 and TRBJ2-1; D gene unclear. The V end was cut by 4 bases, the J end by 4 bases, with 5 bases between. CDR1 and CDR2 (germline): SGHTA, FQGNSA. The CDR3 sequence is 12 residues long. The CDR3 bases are TGTGCCAGCAGCTCCCGGTACAATGAGCAGTTCTTC. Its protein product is CASSSRYNEQFF.

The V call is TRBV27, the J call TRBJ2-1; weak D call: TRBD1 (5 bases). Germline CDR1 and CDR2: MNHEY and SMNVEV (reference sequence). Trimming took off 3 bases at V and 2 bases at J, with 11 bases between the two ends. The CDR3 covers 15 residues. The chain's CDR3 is CASSFGDSPYNEQFF. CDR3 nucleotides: TGTGCCAGCAGTTTTGGAGACAGCCCCTACAATGAGCAGTTCTTC.

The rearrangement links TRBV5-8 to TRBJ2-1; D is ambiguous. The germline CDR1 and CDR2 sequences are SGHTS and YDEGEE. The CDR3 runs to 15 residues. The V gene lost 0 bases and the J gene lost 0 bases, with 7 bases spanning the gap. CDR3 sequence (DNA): TGTGCCAGCAGCTTGGTCCGGAGCTCCTACAATGAGCAGTTCTTC. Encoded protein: CASSLVRSSYNEQFF. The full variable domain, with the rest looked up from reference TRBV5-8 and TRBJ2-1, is EAGVTQSPTHLIKTRGQQATLRCSPISGHTSVYWYQQALGLGLQFLLWYDEGEERNRGNFPPRFSGRQFPNYSSELNVNALELEDSALYLCASSLVRSSYNEQFFGPGTRLTVL.

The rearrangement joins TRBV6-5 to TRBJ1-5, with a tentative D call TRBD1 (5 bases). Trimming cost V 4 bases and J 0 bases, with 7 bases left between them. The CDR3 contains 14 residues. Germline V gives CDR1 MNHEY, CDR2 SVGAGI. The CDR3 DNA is TGTGCCAGCAGTTCAGGGTATAGCAATCAGCCCCAGCATTTT. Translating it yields CASSSGYSNQPQHF.

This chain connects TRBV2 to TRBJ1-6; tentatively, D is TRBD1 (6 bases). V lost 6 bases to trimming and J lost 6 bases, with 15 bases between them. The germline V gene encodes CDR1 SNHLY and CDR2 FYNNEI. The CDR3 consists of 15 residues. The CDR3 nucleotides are TGTGCCAGCAGGCTCAGGGGACCACTTAATTCACCCCTCCACTTT. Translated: CASRLRGPLNSPLHF.

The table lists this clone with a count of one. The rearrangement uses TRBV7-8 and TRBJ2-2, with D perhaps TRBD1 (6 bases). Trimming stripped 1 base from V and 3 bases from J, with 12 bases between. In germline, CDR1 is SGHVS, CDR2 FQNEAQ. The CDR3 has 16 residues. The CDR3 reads CASSLEVTGDTGELFF. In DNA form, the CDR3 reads TGTGCCAGCAGCTTAGAAGTGACAGGCGACACCGGGGAGCTGTTTTTT.

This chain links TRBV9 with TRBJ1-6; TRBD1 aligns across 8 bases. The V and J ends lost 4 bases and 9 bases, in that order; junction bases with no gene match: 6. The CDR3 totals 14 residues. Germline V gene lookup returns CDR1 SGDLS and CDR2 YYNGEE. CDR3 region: CASSFGQGGSPLHF. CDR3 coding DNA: TGTGCCAGCAGCTTCGGACAGGGTGGTTCACCCCTCCACTTT.